The 11 T cell receptor beta chains below all came from one sample that was sequenced in a study of beta chain features in type 1 diabetes. Expressed TCRB transcripts were sequenced because the entire RNA isolate underwent reverse transcription. Some clones are missing from TCRdb's copy, which holds only in-frame ones; the method was immunoSEQ multiplex PCR. The sample contains 850,000 to 900,000 clones, 17% of which appear only once. Sequencing was performed on naive CD4+ T cells from blood. Every receptor here comes from a young woman in good health.

This clone was seen only a few times. The V and J genes are TRBV27 and TRBJ2-6; D is undetermined. CDR1 MNHEY and CDR2 SMNVEV come from the germline V gene (reference sequence). The V and J ends lost 3 bases and 1 base respectively, with 7 bases between them. This CDR3 region has 15 residues. The CDR3 nucleotides are TGTGCCAGCAGTTTTGGGTGGTCTGGGGCCAACGTCCTGACTTTC. Its protein product is CASSFGWSGANVLTF.

This clone was picked up a small number of times. The chain is built from TRBV11-2 and TRBJ2-7, with D perhaps matching TRBD2 (6 bases). Germline values: CDR1 SGHAT, CDR2 FQNNGV. The V end lost 5 bases, the J end lost 0 bases, and 14 bases lay between the germline ends. The CDR3 extends over 15 amino acids. CDR3 coding DNA: TGTGCCAGCAGCCGGGGGAGCCTTTACTCCTACGAGCAGTACTTC. Its translation is CASSRGSLYSYEQYF.

This clone was detected only a few times. The V and J genes are TRBV7-2 and TRBJ1-1; D unresolved. Germline V CDR1 and CDR2: SGHTA, FQGNSA. Trimming stripped 1 base from V and 4 bases from J, with 10 bases between. The CDR3 length is 14 residues. The DNA for the CDR3 is TGTGCCAGCAGCTTAGGCATATTGGGCACTGAAGCTTTCTTT. It specifies CASSLGILGTEAFF.

In its sample, this clone was seen a few times. V is TRBV11-1 and J is TRBJ2-1; 7 bases agree with TRBD1. In germline, CDR1 is SGHAT, CDR2 FQDESV (reference sequence). Trimming took 5 bases from V and 8 from J; bases not matched to a gene: 6. The CDR3 loop spans 13 amino acids. CDR3 DNA: TGTGCCAGCAGCGTAACAGGGGTAGATGAGCAGTTCTTC. Protein: CASSVTGVDEQFF.

The V gene is TRBV7-3, the J gene TRBJ1-2; D unresolved. The CDR3 has 13 amino acids. Germline loops: CDR1 SGHTA, CDR2 FQGTGA. The ends were cut back, 1 base at V and 3 bases at J, with 6 bases in the middle. CDR3: CASSLSPDYGYTF. The CDR3 DNA reads TGTGCCAGCAGCTTAAGTCCAGACTATGGCTACACCTTC.

A few counts support this clone. The rearrangement joins TRBV5-6 to TRBJ2-6, with D maybe TRBD2 (5 bases). V shed 4 bases and J shed 4 bases, with 18 bases lying between them. CDR3 length equals 17 residues. Germline loops: CDR1 SGHDT, CDR2 YYEEEE. The CDR3 reads CASSRRRIMAGANVLTF. CDR3 DNA sequence: TGTGCCAGCAGCCGAAGGAGGATAATGGCAGGGGCCAACGTCCTGACTTTC.

This clone was detected only a few times. In DNA, the CDR3 is TGTGCCAGCTCACCACCTGGGTCCGGACAGGGGCTCTACGAGCAGTACTTC. It translates to CASSPPGSGQGLYEQYF. V is TRBV18 and J is TRBJ2-7; 9 positions match TRBD1. V lost 0 bases, J lost 3 bases, and 9 bases stayed unmatched. Germline V CDR1 and CDR2: KGHSH, LQKENI. This CDR3 contains 17 residues.

The V call is TRBV2, the J call TRBJ2-1; D is unclear. The V end lost 4 bases, the J end lost 6 bases, and 7 bases lay between the germline ends. Germline assignment: CDR1 SNHLY and CDR2 FYNNEI. This CDR3 comprises 12 residues. In DNA form, the CDR3 reads TGTGCCAGCAGTGGGCAGCTCAATGAGCAGTTCTTC. It codes for CASSGQLNEQFF.

In regard to this clone: This sample includes further DNA sequences coding for the same CDR3. The chain uses TRBV7-9 and TRBJ1-1; D is undetermined. Germline loops: CDR1 SEHNR, CDR2 FQNEAQ (reference sequence). The CDR3 loop spans 10 amino acids. The V gene lost 5 bases and the J gene lost 5 bases, with 3 bases spanning the gap. CDR3 coding DNA: TGTGCCAGCAGCCGTACTGAAGCTTTCTTT. It specifies CASSRTEAFF.

The rearrangement joins TRBV9 to TRBJ2-6; possibly TRBD2 for D (6 bases). Germline CDR1 SGDLS, CDR2 YYNGEE. The CDR3 sequence is 16 residues long. The germline V and J ends were trimmed by 0 bases and 2 bases, with 9 bases remaining between them. This chain's CDR3 is CASSVGWGAGANVLTF. CDR3 nucleotide sequence: TGTGCCAGCAGCGTAGGCTGGGGGGCTGGGGCCAACGTCCTGACTTTC.

This chain uses TRBV7-2 with TRBJ2-7; 7 bases match TRBD1. The CDR3 runs to 14 residues. Per the germline V gene, CDR1 is SGHTA and CDR2 is FQGNSA. V was pared by 2 bases and J by 3 bases, with 4 bases of the junction left unmatched. The CDR3 loop reads CASSLSGQLYEQYF. The CDR3 region has the DNA TGTGCCAGCAGCTTATCGGGACAGCTCTACGAGCAGTACTTC.